The 30 T cell receptor beta chains in this list originate from one sample, sequenced in a study of T cells after yellow fever vaccination (dated by TCRdb to about 2019). Libraries were constructed by 5' RACE. Sequenced on an Illumina HiSeq 2500. In-frame beta chains were kept once TCRdb had trimmed the public reads at Q25 with fastp and called clones with MiXCR. Identical CDR3 protein sequences are pooled into one entry, listed with their most common genes and DNA. This sample lists roughly 30,000 distinct CDR3 sequences; about 6% were detected once. In total, the top ten clones hold approximately 25% of the sample. Reading the label with the study, this specimen's treatment or condition is: live attenuated yellow fever vaccine strain. The sample consisted of PBMCs, either bulk or a sorted T-cell subset (CD4+, CD8+, memory, or dextramer-sorted; not recorded which), taken on the day of the yellow fever booster vaccination. Receptors were obtained from a man aged 25-40 years who received the YFV17D yellow fever vaccine.

The chain uses TRBV9 and TRBJ2-7; 7 bases agree with TRBD2. Germline trimming cut 3 bases from V and 5 bases from J; bases unmatched to any gene: 20. The CDR3 is 18 residues long. Germline V lookup: CDR1 SGDLS, CDR2 YYNGEE. The CDR3 region has the DNA TGTGCCAGCAGCGCAAAATCTAGCGGTAAGACGGTCGACCACGAGCAGTACTTC. It yields the protein CASSAKSSGKTVDHEQYF.

This clonotype was detected many times. The J gene is TRBJ2-1, the V gene TRBV6-2 or TRBV6-3; 7 positions agree with TRBD2. V was clipped by 7 bases and J by 7 bases; unmatched bases: 13. The germline CDR1 and CDR2 sequences are MNHEY and SVGEGT. The CDR3 contains 15 residues. CDR3 coding DNA: TGTGCCAGCAAGAGGGTGGGACTAAGGGAAAATGAGCAGTTCTTC. Translation: CASKRVGLRENEQFF.

By proportion, this clonotype is medium-sized. The chain carries TRBV5-1 and TRBJ2-5; 11 bases are a match to TRBD2. CDR1 and CDR2 from the germline V gene are SGHRS and YFSETQ. V was pared by 4 bases and J by 2 bases, with 7 bases of the junction left unmatched. The CDR3 covers 16 residues. The CDR3 is CASSPRTSGQQETQYF. DNA for the CDR3: TGCGCCAGCAGCCCAAGGACTAGCGGGCAACAAGAGACCCAGTACTTC. The whole variable domain, filled in from reference TRBV5-1 and TRBJ2-5, reads KAGVTQTPRYLIKTRGQQVTLSCSPISGHRSVSWYQQTPGQGLQFLFEYFSETQRNKGNFPGRFSGRQFSNSRSEMNVSTLELGDSALYLCASSPRTSGQQETQYFGPGTRLLVL.

The chain links TRBV3-1 to TRBJ1-1; TRBD1 matches at 8 bases. V was pared by 8 bases and J by 1 base, with 18 bases of the junction left unmatched. Germline CDR1 and CDR2: LGHDT and YNNKEL (reference sequence). The CDR3 consists of 18 residues. The CDR3 here is CASCSIEASGTGNTEAFF. Here the CDR3 DNA reads TGTGCCAGCTGTTCAATCGAAGCGTCAGGGACAGGGAACACTGAAGCTTTCTTT.

In this sample, this clonotype is medium-sized. The chain recombines TRBV6-5 with TRBJ2-7; D is uncertain. V was shortened by 4 bases and J by 0 bases, with 16 bases between the two germline ends. The CDR3 loop spans 16 amino acids. CDR1 and CDR2 (germline): MNHEY, SVGAGI. CDR3 sequence: CASSFLGPLNSYEQYF. The CDR3 DNA reads as TGTGCCAGCAGTTTCCTCGGGCCCTTAAACTCCTACGAGCAGTACTTC.

This clonotype was picked up a small number of times. This chain uses TRBV7-2 with TRBJ2-5; 7 bases align to TRBD1. Germline V gene data show CDR1 as SGHTA and CDR2 as FQGNSA. V shed 1 base, J shed 5 bases, and the junction held 7 bases outside the gene matches. The CDR3 runs to 15 residues. CDR3 sequence: CASSLGGGAAETQYF. In nucleotides, the CDR3 is TGTGCCAGCAGCTTAGGAGGGGGCGCCGCGGAGACCCAGTACTTC.

This clonotype was counted at least ten times. V is TRBV7-3 and J is TRBJ2-1; the match to TRBD2 covers 7 bases. Looked up from germline, CDR1 is SGHTA and CDR2 is FQGTGA. The CDR3 length is 15 residues. With V trimmed by 1 base and J by 2 bases, 2 bases remained unmatched. CDR3 amino acids: CASSLSGSTYNEQFF. In DNA, the CDR3 is TGTGCCAGCAGCTTAAGCGGGAGCACCTACAATGAGCAGTTCTTC. Looking up the rest from reference TRBV7-3 and TRBJ2-1 gives the full variable domain: GAGVSQTPSNKVTEKGKYVELRCDPISGHTALYWYRQSLGQGPEFLIYFQGTGAADDSGLPNDRFFAVRPEGSVSTLKIQRTERGDSAVYLCASSLSGSTYNEQFFGPGTRLTVL.

This clonotype was observed a few times. This chain uses TRBV20-1 with TRBJ2-3; D tentatively reads TRBD1 or TRBD2 (6 bases each). Germline assignment: CDR1 DFQATT and CDR2 SNEGSKA (reference sequence). The CDR3 length is 16 residues. V dropped 1 base and J dropped 0 bases, with 14 bases sitting between them. For the CDR3, the DNA is TGCAGTGCTAGAGGGGGGGCGATCGCTAGCACAGATACGCAGTATTTT. Protein: CSARGGAIASTDTQYF.

This clonotype showed up many times. V usage is TRBV7-2 and J usage is TRBJ2-7, with a weak D call TRBD1 (5 bases). The CDR3 is made up of 14 amino acids. V was pared by 5 bases and J by 3 bases, with 14 bases between. The germline V gene has CDR1 SGHTA and CDR2 FQGNSA. The CDR3 loop reads CASSPFPGLYEQYF. CDR3 DNA: TGTGCCAGCAGCCCATTCCCAGGGCTCTACGAGCAGTACTTC.

V gene TRBV5-1 combines with J gene TRBJ2-2, with 12 bases fitting TRBD2. V lost 5 bases, J lost 4 bases, and 0 bases stayed unmatched. This CDR3 is built from 14 residues. The germline gives CDR1 SGHRS, CDR2 YFSETQ. The DNA for the CDR3 is TGCGCCAGCAGGGGACTAGCGGGCACCGGGGAGCTGTTTTTT. Amino acid sequence: CASRGLAGTGELFF.

This clonotype was recorded many times. CDR3 amino acids: CASSQDYVTSATSTDTQYF. The CDR3 DNA follows: TGCGCCAGCAGCCAAGATTATGTGACTAGCGCGACTAGCACAGATACGCAGTATTTT. The V gene is TRBV4-1, the J gene TRBJ2-3, with 8 bases matching TRBD2. Per germline, CDR1 MGHRA and CDR2 YSYEKL. Unmatched junction bases numbered 11, after V lost 0 bases and J lost 0 bases. The CDR3 covers 19 residues.

In this sample, this clonotype turned up a few times. This may arise from a read error, as a much more abundant clone is one base away. The V gene is TRBV4-3, the J gene TRBJ1-2, with no clear D. The V end lost 1 base, the J end lost 8 bases, and 14 bases lay between the germline ends. This CDR3 has 14 residues. The V gene's germline CDR1 is LGHNA and CDR2 YSLEER. The chain's CDR3 is CASSQGGGLWGYTF. In DNA form, the CDR3 reads TGCGCCAGCAGCCAAGGCGGCGGGTTGTGGGGCTACACCTTC.

The rearrangement joins TRBV24-1 to TRBJ1-5; 8 positions match TRBD1. From germline, CDR1 is KGHDR and CDR2 SFDVKD. J lost 5 bases, V lost 12 bases, and 20 bases had no gene match. The CDR3 totals 17 residues. CDR3 nucleotides: TGTGCCCAACCAGGGGCAGGGGGCTGGGTCAATGATCAGCCCCAGCATTTT. Amino acid sequence: CAQPGAGGWVNDQPQHF.

Concerning this clonotype: The junction does not match germline at one end; this may be a read error. This chain uses TRBV29-1 with TRBJ1-3; D unresolved. CDR1 is SQVTM and CDR2 is ANQGSEA in the germline V gene. The CDR3 spans 12 residues. The CDR3 region has the DNA TGCAGCGTTGATGAGTCTGGAAACAACATATATTTT. It codes for CSVDESGNNIYF. Filled out from reference TRBV29-1 and TRBJ1-3, the complete variable domain reads SAVISQKPSRDICQRGTSLTIQCQVDSQVTMMFWYRQQPGQSLTLIATANQGSEATYESGFVIDKFPISRPNLTFSTLTVSNMSPEDSSIYLCSVDESGNNIYFGEGSWLTVV.

This clonotype was counted many times. The chain recombines TRBV29-1 with TRBJ2-1; 13 nucleotides agree with TRBD2. The V and J ends lost 3 bases and 15 bases, in that order; junction bases with no gene match: 5. Germline V CDR1 and CDR2: SQVTM, ANQGSEA. The CDR3 totals 12 residues. CDR3 residues: CSVDRGTSGMFF. The CDR3 bases are TGCAGCGTTGACAGGGGGACTAGCGGGATGTTCTTC.

This clonotype showed up many times. V usage is TRBV6-4 and J usage is TRBJ2-3; D is uncertain. CDR3 length: 13 amino acids. Looked up from germline, CDR1 is MRHNA and CDR2 is SNTAGT. V dropped 4 bases and J dropped 2 bases, with 7 bases sitting between them. For the CDR3, the DNA is TGTGCCAGCAGTGTTACGGCCACAGATACGCAGTATTTT. Its translation: CASSVTATDTQYF.

This clonotype was seen more than once but under ten times. This rearrangement joins TRBV15 to TRBJ2-6, with 8 positions matching TRBD2. This CDR3 contains 19 residues. The germline CDR1 and CDR2 sequences are LNHNV and YYDKDF (reference sequence). The junction had 7 bases not matched to a gene; V was cut back by 0 bases and J by 0 bases. The CDR3 DNA reads TGTGCCACCAGCAGAGATTTCCCGGGACTAGGCTCTGGGGCCAACGTCCTGACTTTC. Translation gives CATSRDFPGLGSGANVLTF.

In its sample, this clonotype was seen many times. The V gene is TRBV7-9, the J gene TRBJ2-7, with 9 bases fitting TRBD2. Unmatched junction bases numbered 11, after V lost 4 bases and J lost 7 bases. The CDR3 sequence is 15 residues long. The germline gives CDR1 SEHNR, CDR2 FQNEAQ (reference sequence). CDR3 in amino acids: CASSSTTGLAREQYF. The CDR3 nucleotides are TGTGCCAGCAGCTCAACGACGGGACTAGCCCGGGAGCAGTACTTC. The variable domain in full, completed from reference TRBV7-9 and TRBJ2-7, reads DTGVSQNPRHKITKRGQNVTFRCDPISEHNRLYWYRQTLGQGPEFLTYFQNEAQLEKSRLLSDRFSAERPKGSFSTLEIQRTEQGDSAMYLCASSSTTGLAREQYFGPGTRLTVT.

There are many counts of this clonotype. This chain connects TRBV14 to TRBJ2-3; 10 positions agree with TRBD2. Germline CDR1 SGHDN, CDR2 FVKESK. The CDR3 runs 19 residues. Unmatched junction bases numbered 12, after V lost 0 bases and J lost 3 bases. CDR3 nucleotides: TGTGCCAGCAGCCAAGATCTCCAGGCAGCGGGAGGGCGTACAGATACGCAGTATTTT. This translates into CASSQDLQAAGGRTDTQYF. Drawing the rest from reference TRBV14 and TRBJ2-3, the complete variable domain is EAGVTQFPSHSVIEKGQTVTLRCDPISGHDNLYWYRRVMGKEIKFLLHFVKESKQDESGMPNNRFLAERTGGTYSTLKVQPAELEDSGVYFCASSQDLQAAGGRTDTQYFGPGTRLTVL.

This clonotype was observed many times. This chain connects TRBV10-1 to TRBJ2-7; D ambiguous. Trimming removed 6 bases from V and 5 bases from J, with 14 bases in between. The germline CDR1 and CDR2 sequences are WNHNN and SYGVQD (reference sequence). The CDR3 is 13 amino acids. In DNA, the CDR3 is TGCGCCAGCAGCGCGGAGTATGCCAACGAGCAGTACTTC. It yields the protein CASSAEYANEQYF.

In its sample, this clonotype was seen a few times. The gene calls are TRBV4-3 and TRBJ2-7; no reliable D call. V lost 0 bases and J lost 1, with 13 bases in between. The CDR3 length is 16 residues. Germline CDR1 LGHNA, CDR2 YSLEER. CDR3 bases: TGCGCCAGCAGCCAAGATTGGACGTCTACTTCCTACGAGCAGTACTTC. This gives the protein CASSQDWTSTSYEQYF.

This clonotype was seen at least ten times. The chain employs TRBV7-2 and TRBJ2-3; D not certain. Germline V gene sequence: CDR1 SGHTA, CDR2 FQGNSA. This CDR3 spans 13 amino acids. The germline V and J ends were trimmed by 4 bases and 3 bases, with 8 bases remaining between them. The CDR3 reads CASSSLTTDTQYF. The CDR3 DNA reads as TGTGCCAGCAGCTCACTTACGACAGATACGCAGTATTTT.

A few counts support this clonotype. The V gene is TRBV2, the J gene TRBJ2-5; either TRBD1 or TRBD2 may fit D (6 bases each). The germline V and J ends were trimmed by 3 bases and 6 bases, with 17 bases remaining between them. The CDR3 totals 15 residues. Germline V CDR1 and CDR2: SNHLY, FYNNEI. The CDR3 spells CASSEGAGLGKTQYF. The CDR3 DNA sequence: TGTGCCAGCAGTGAGGGGGCGGGATTGGGGAAGACCCAGTACTTC. Complete variable domain (other parts from reference TRBV2 and TRBJ2-5): EPEVTQTPSHQVTQMGQEVILRCVPISNHLYFYWYRQILGQKVEFLVSFYNNEISEKSEIFDDQFSVERPDGSNFTLKIRSTKLEDSAMYFCASSEGAGLGKTQYFGPGTRLLVL.

The J gene is TRBJ2-5, the V gene TRBV20-1; D is unclear. Trimming removed 0 bases at V and 6 bases at J, with 5 bases between. CDR1 DFQATT and CDR2 SNEGSKA come from the germline V gene (reference sequence). The CDR3 covers 11 residues. Here the CDR3 DNA reads TGCAGTGCTAGAGATGGACAGACCCAGTACTTC. Translated: CSARDGQTQYF.

This clonotype was found many times. This rearrangement joins TRBV3-1 to TRBJ2-2; 7 nucleotides agree with TRBD2. This CDR3 is built from 16 residues. Germline values: CDR1 LGHDT, CDR2 YNNKEL (reference sequence). J was trimmed by 3 bases and V by 1 base; bases with no gene match: 5. The CDR3 DNA reads TGTGCCAGCAGCCAAGTGGGGACTAACTACACCGGGGAGCTGTTTTTT. Encoded protein: CASSQVGTNYTGELFF.

This clonotype was observed a handful of times. This rearrangement joins TRBV9 to TRBJ2-1, with 10 bases identical to TRBD2. The CDR3 is made up of 17 amino acids. V lost 2 bases, J lost 0 bases, and 5 bases stayed unmatched. The germline V gene encodes CDR1 SGDLS and CDR2 YYNGEE. CDR3 DNA: TGTGCCAGCAGCGTGGGTAGCGGGAGGCCCTCCTACAATGAGCAGTTCTTC. This codes for CASSVGSGRPSYNEQFF.

This clonotype occurred many times. The genes are TRBV28 and TRBJ2-5; 8 bases are a match to TRBD2. V lost 4 bases and J lost 4; bases outside the gene matches: 5. The germline V gene has CDR1 MDHEN and CDR2 SYDVKM. The CDR3 has 14 amino acids. CDR3 sequence reads: CASSYWTSRETQYF. The CDR3, as DNA: TGTGCCAGCAGTTACTGGACTAGCAGAGAGACCCAGTACTTC. The full variable domain, with the rest looked up from reference TRBV28 and TRBJ2-5, is DVKVTQSSRYLVKRTGEKVFLECVQDMDHENMFWYRQDPGLGLRLIYFSYDVKMKEKGDIPEGYSVSREKKERFSLILESASTNQTSMYLCASSYWTSRETQYFGPGTRLLVL.

This clonotype came up a few times. The V gene is TRBV11-3, the J gene TRBJ2-5, with 7 bases fitting TRBD2. The junction had 7 bases not matched to a gene; V was cut back by 2 bases and J by 4 bases. This CDR3 is built from 15 residues. Germline V CDR1 and CDR2: SGHNT, YENEEA. CDR3 in DNA: TGTGCCAGCAGCTTAAAAGCGGGATTCTCAGAGACCCAGTACTTC. Encoded protein: CASSLKAGFSETQYF.

This clonotype has ten or more counts. The V gene is TRBV18, the J gene TRBJ2-3; a possible D gene is TRBD2 (6 bases). CDR1 KGHSH and CDR2 LQKENI come from the germline V gene. The CDR3 length is 15 residues. V was cut by 5 bases and J by 6 bases, with 18 bases left in between. The CDR3 protein is CASSSRLDGTDTQYF. The CDR3 DNA reads as TGTGCCAGCTCATCCAGACTAGATGGGACGGATACGCAGTATTTT.

The CDR3 DNA reads as TGCAGTGCTAGTGGTCATGGCACCAAAAACATTCAGTACTTC. This codes for CSASGHGTKNIQYF. The chain carries TRBV20-1 and TRBJ2-4, with D uncertain. The CDR3 has 14 amino acids. Looked up from germline, CDR1 is DFQATT and CDR2 is SNEGSKA (reference sequence). Trimming cost V 3 bases and J 2 bases, with 11 bases left between them.